This entry describes one T cell receptor beta chain. Tumor samples were taken before definitive surgery or chemotherapy. The entry originates in a study of high-grade serous ovarian cancer treatment subgroups. Across the study: On average, approximately 15,000 reads and 7,000 to 8,000 unique TCR beta rearrangements were obtained per sample.

The method was immunoSEQ multiplex PCR; TCRdb's version includes in-frame clones alone and lacks a portion of them. Of roughly 6,300 clones listed, about four fifths were seen once; the top ten hold roughly 6.3%. Germline CDR1 reads SGHTA; CDR2 reads FQGNSA. The CDR3 loop spans 14 amino acids. Trimming at V came to 3 bases and at J to 9 bases, leaving 6 bases not matched to a gene. The rearrangement uses TRBV7-2 and TRBJ2-4; 9 bases line up with TRBD1. Sequencing was carried out using tumor tissue. This TCR came from a human donor with high-grade serous ovarian cancer. The CDR3 reads CASSFGTGRGIQYF. CDR3 DNA sequence: TGTGCCAGCAGCTTTGGGACAGGGAGAGGCATTCAGTACTTC. Filled out from reference TRBV7-2 and TRBJ2-4, the complete variable domain reads GAGVSQSPSNKVTEKGKDVELRCDPISGHTALYWYRQSLGQGLEFLIYFQGNSAPDKSGLPSDRFSAERTGGSVSTLTIQRTQQEDSAVYLCASSFGTGRGIQYFGAGTRLSVL.